Listed here is a single TCR beta chain. Its matching antigen is unknown. The V gene lost 3 bases and the J gene lost 4 bases, with 15 bases spanning the gap. The CDR3 has 15 amino acids. The germline V gene encodes CDR1 LNHDA and CDR2 SQIVND (reference sequence). It was with 60 Vbeta and 13 Jbeta primers that the PCR ran. This table comes from immunoSEQ multiplex PCR, and its TCRdb copy is limited to in-frame clones, with some not included. This repertoire shows about 190,000 clones, approximately 75% found once; its top ten account for about 5%. The data are from a study of cytomegalovirus exposure and HLA in healthy donors. Study conclusions and caveats: The majority of TCR sequences were rare, yet some public TCRs appeared in many donors. The listing of approximately 160 TCR beta chains classed them as cytomegalovirus-associated. CMV serostatus was the sole immune exposure information available.

The clonotype was recovered from a man in his thirties or forties in good health and CMV-seropositive. The sequenced material came from PBMCs. The chain couples TRBV19 to TRBJ1-1; a weak D match, TRBD1 (6 bases). The CDR3 DNA reads as TGTGCCAGTAGTATCCCCCAACAGGGAATCACTGAAGCTTTCTTT. This codes for CASSIPQQGITEAFF.